These 30 T cell receptor beta chains were sequenced from one sample in a study of immune heterogeneity within non-small cell lung tumors. Amplifying TCR beta CDR3 involved multiplex PCR carried out with 32 V and 13 J primers. Each CDR3 protein gets one entry after TCRdb re-called the multiplex PCR reads with MiXCR. Of about 1,900 distinct CDR3 sequences in the sample, around 50% were seen once. Bulk tumor genomic DNA (600 ng per sample) served as template. Multiple widely separated biopsies were taken from each primary tumor at surgery. Newly diagnosed with untreated non-small cell lung cancer, the patients underwent curative surgery. Source material: lung tumor tissue. These TCRs come from a man between 65 and 85 years old with non-small cell lung cancer.

The rearrangement links TRBV16 to TRBJ2-7; 7 bases map to TRBD2. The ends lost 4 bases at V and 2 bases at J; junction bases unmatched: 8. The CDR3 is made up of 15 amino acids. Germline V gene lookup returns CDR1 KGHSY and CDR2 FQNENV. The CDR3 is CASSPQRDVPYEQYF. The CDR3, as DNA: TGTGCCAGCAGCCCCCAGCGGGACGTACCCTACGAGCAGTACTTC.

V usage is TRBV9 and J usage is TRBJ2-7, with 9 nucleotides matching TRBD2. Germline values: CDR1 SGDLS, CDR2 YYNGEE. Trimming removed 0 bases from V and 2 bases from J; junction bases left unmatched: 6. CDR3 length: 16 residues. The CDR3 DNA reads TGTGCCAGCAGCGTAGGGGCTAGCGGGGCCGCCTACGAGCAGTACTTC. The encoded protein is CASSVGASGAAYEQYF.

This clonotype was seen only a few times. The V and J genes are TRBV27 and TRBJ2-7; D is possibly TRBD2 (5 bases). The CDR3 is 13 amino acids. From germline, CDR1 is MNHEY and CDR2 SMNVEV (reference sequence). V was pared by 4 bases and J by 3 bases, with 10 bases between. The CDR3 protein is CASSWGVDYEQYF. The CDR3 region has the DNA TGTGCCAGCAGTTGGGGAGTGGACTACGAGCAGTACTTC.

This rearrangement joins TRBV20-1 to TRBJ1-5; D possibly corresponds to TRBD1 (5 bases). The CDR3 is 15 amino acids. Trimming stripped 0 bases from V and 5 bases from J, with 14 bases between. The germline V gene encodes CDR1 DFQATT and CDR2 SNEGSKA (reference sequence). For the CDR3, the DNA is TGCAGTGCTAGAGATAGGGGCGAGTTGGATCAGCCCCAGCATTTT. Its protein product is CSARDRGELDQPQHF.

In this sample, this clonotype turned up a few times. The gene calls are TRBV6-1 and TRBJ2-3, with 8 bases that match TRBD2. There are 15 residues in the CDR3. Trimming at V came to 4 bases and at J to 9 bases, leaving 12 bases not matched to a gene. Germline V CDR1 and CDR2: MNHNS, SASEGT. CDR3: CASSVVGGELSTQYF. The DNA for the CDR3 is TGTGCCAGCAGTGTGGTCGGGGGGGAGTTGTCGACGCAGTATTTT.

The chain links TRBV6-1 to TRBJ2-5; D is perhaps TRBD1 or TRBD2 (6 bases each). Per the germline V gene, CDR1 is MNHNS and CDR2 is SASEGT. The germline V and J ends were trimmed by 2 bases and 5 bases, with 15 bases remaining between them. The CDR3 consists of 15 residues. The CDR3 region is CASSERGGRLETQYF. The CDR3 coding sequence is TGTGCCAGCAGTGAAAGAGGGGGGAGGCTCGAGACCCAGTACTTC.

The gene calls are TRBV28 and TRBJ1-6, with a weak D call TRBD1 (6 bases). Trimming took 7 bases from V and 0 from J, leaving 13 bases between them. Germline V gene data show CDR1 as MDHEN and CDR2 as SYDVKM. CDR3 length: 16 amino acids. The CDR3 loop is CASTEQGSSYNSPLHF. As DNA, the CDR3 is TGTGCCAGCACCGAACAGGGAAGCTCCTATAATTCACCCCTCCACTTT.

In this sample, this clonotype turned up a few times. The chain links TRBV11-3 to TRBJ2-1; unclear D gene. Germline-derived CDR1 and CDR2 are SGHNT and YENEEA. V lost 5 bases to trimming and J lost 6 bases, with 8 bases between them. CDR3 size: 12 residues. CDR3 nucleotide sequence: TGTGCCAGCAGCCCCAATTCCAATGAGCAGTTCTTC. This encodes CASSPNSNEQFF.

The V and J genes are TRBV7-8 and TRBJ1-1, with D possibly TRBD1 on 6 matching bases. V was cut by 2 bases and J by 5 bases, with 15 bases left in between. The CDR3 has 15 amino acids. CDR1 SGHVS and CDR2 FQNEAQ come from the germline V gene. CDR3 nucleotide sequence: TGTGCCAGCAGCTTACGGGGGCTGGGAGGTACTGAAGCTTTCTTT. It is translated as CASSLRGLGGTEAFF.

The chain has TRBV28 and TRBJ2-5; D is ambiguous. The CDR3 is 14 residues long. The germline V and J ends were trimmed by 3 bases and 5 bases, with 13 bases remaining between them. Germline CDR1 is MDHEN and CDR2 is SYDVKM. The CDR3 region has the DNA TGTGCCAGCAGTTTGGAGCTAGTTTATGAGACCCAGTACTTC. Its protein product is CASSLELVYETQYF.

The rearrangement links TRBV5-1 to TRBJ1-1; no clear D gene. The germline gives CDR1 SGHRS, CDR2 YFSETQ. The germline V and J ends were trimmed by 1 base and 4 bases, with 14 bases remaining between them. The CDR3 runs 15 residues. CDR3 protein: CASSLTHPGSTEAFF. The CDR3 bases are TGCGCCAGCAGCTTGACGCATCCGGGTAGCACTGAAGCTTTCTTT. Filled out from reference TRBV5-1 and TRBJ1-1, the complete variable domain reads KAGVTQTPRYLIKTRGQQVTLSCSPISGHRSVSWYQQTPGQGLQFLFEYFSETQRNKGNFPGRFSGRQFSNSRSEMNVSTLELGDSALYLCASSLTHPGSTEAFFGQGTRLTVV.

J is TRBJ2-7 and V is TRBV12-3 or TRBV12-4; the match to TRBD1 covers 7 bases. CDR3 length equals 14 residues. V gave up 3 bases and J gave up 6 bases; unmatched junction bases: 8. DNA of the CDR3: TGTGCCAGCAGTTTTTCGGGACAGACGTTCGAGCAGTACTTC. This translates into CASSFSGQTFEQYF.

CDR3 sequence reads: CASSSLFNEQFF. The CDR3 coding sequence is TGTGCCAGCAGCTCTCTGTTCAATGAGCAGTTCTTC. J is TRBJ2-1 and V is TRBV7-2; D is ambiguous. The CDR3 runs 12 residues. CDR1 SGHTA and CDR2 FQGNSA come from the germline V gene. Trimming removed 4 bases at V and 6 bases at J, with 7 bases between.

The genes are TRBV7-9 and TRBJ2-7; D gene uncertain. This CDR3 has 12 residues. CDR1 and CDR2 (germline): SEHNR, FQNEAQ (reference sequence). The ends were cut back, 2 bases at V and 4 bases at J, with 6 bases in the middle. In DNA, the CDR3 is TGTGCCAGCAGCTTATCAAGTTACGAGCAGTACTTC. Protein product: CASSLSSYEQYF.

In its sample, this clonotype was seen a few times. The chain combines TRBV7-9 with TRBJ1-6; D gene unclear. Per germline, CDR1 SEHNR and CDR2 FQNEAQ (reference sequence). There are 12 residues in the CDR3. V lost 4 bases and J 6 bases, leaving 4 bases between the germline ends. The CDR3 region is CASSWTNSPLHF. DNA for the CDR3: TGTGCCAGCAGCTGGACTAATTCACCCCTCCACTTT.

DNA for the CDR3: TGTGCCAGCAGTGGCGACAGCACAGATACGCAGTATTTT. It encodes CASSGDSTDTQYF. This chain links TRBV6-2 or TRBV6-3 with TRBJ2-3; D not certain. Between the trimmed V and J ends, which lost 5 bases and 0 bases, there was a span of 6 bases. The CDR3 contains 13 residues. The germline V gene has CDR1 MNHEY and CDR2 SVGEGT.

The chain employs TRBV9 and TRBJ2-3; D possibly corresponds to TRBD2 (6 bases). The V end lost 0 bases, the J end lost 0 bases, and 11 bases lay between the germline ends. CDR1 is SGDLS and CDR2 is YYNGEE in the germline V gene. The CDR3 is 16 residues long. CDR3 protein: CASSVGWRGSTDTQYF. CDR3 coding DNA: TGTGCCAGCAGCGTAGGGTGGCGGGGTAGCACAGATACGCAGTATTTT.

A few counts support this clonotype. CDR3 in amino acids: CASSPPFWAERGEKLFF. CDR3 sequence (DNA): TGCGCCAGCAGCCCCCCCTTTTGGGCCGAAAGGGGTGAAAAACTGTTTTTT. The V and J genes are TRBV4-1 and TRBJ1-4; a weak D match, TRBD1 (5 bases). Germline CDR1 is MGHRA and CDR2 is YSYEKL. Trimming took 4 bases from V and 7 from J, leaving 22 bases between them. The CDR3 has 17 amino acids.

The V and J genes are TRBV5-1 and TRBJ2-4, with D maybe TRBD2 (6 bases). Germline-derived CDR1 and CDR2 are SGHRS and YFSETQ. Trimming shortened V by 3 bases and J by 0 bases, and 22 bases separated the two germline ends. The CDR3 covers 19 residues. This CDR3 reads CASSWEVSTGNLAKNIQYF. The CDR3 DNA is TGCGCCAGCAGCTGGGAGGTTTCGACGGGAAACTTAGCCAAAAACATTCAGTACTTC.

The rearrangement links TRBV11-3 to TRBJ2-2; 7 bases fit TRBD2. The CDR3 has 15 residues. With V trimmed by 8 bases and J by 0 bases, 6 bases remained unmatched. Germline V gives CDR1 SGHNT, CDR2 YENEEA. The CDR3 DNA is TGTGCCAGCTCACCTGGGACTACGAACACCGGGGAGCTGTTTTTT. It translates to CASSPGTTNTGELFF.

This chain connects TRBV2 to TRBJ2-1; 8 nucleotides line up with TRBD2. This CDR3 has 13 residues. V shed 4 bases and J 9 bases; nucleotides not matched to a gene: 5. From germline, CDR1 is SNHLY and CDR2 FYNNEI. The CDR3 coding sequence is TGTGCCAGCAGTGTAGGCGGGAGGTTTGAGCAGTTCTTC. Translated: CASSVGGRFEQFF.

CDR3 sequence (DNA): TGTGCCAGCAGCAGCCGTCTAGGAAGCACTGAAGCTTTCTTT. Translation gives CASSSRLGSTEAFF. The rearrangement links TRBV27 to TRBJ1-1, with no clear D. V lost 6 bases and J 4 bases, leaving 15 bases between the germline ends. This CDR3 comprises 14 residues. Germline V gene lookup returns CDR1 MNHEY and CDR2 SMNVEV (reference sequence).

V and J are TRBV7-9 and TRBJ1-5; the D is unclear. The germline V and J ends were trimmed by 1 base and 2 bases, with 6 bases remaining between them. The CDR3 length is 14 residues. CDR1 is SEHNR, CDR2 FQNEAQ, per germline (reference sequence). The DNA of the CDR3 is TGTGCCAGCAGCTTAGGATCGGGCAATCAGCCCCAGCATTTT. It yields the protein CASSLGSGNQPQHF.

The V call is TRBV14, the J call TRBJ2-2; D ambiguous. The CDR3 consists of 15 residues. Looked up from germline, CDR1 is SGHDN and CDR2 is FVKESK. V lost 4 bases and J 6 bases, leaving 15 bases between the germline ends. The CDR3 is CASSPGSNTPGELFF. CDR3 bases: TGTGCCAGCAGCCCCGGGTCCAACACTCCCGGGGAGCTGTTTTTT.

This chain joins TRBV12-3 or TRBV12-4 and TRBJ1-1; D gene unclear. Trimming stripped 0 bases from V and 11 bases from J, with 19 bases between. The CDR3 contains 15 residues. The CDR3 DNA sequence: TGTGCCAGCAGTTTAGCGCCCCCCGGAAGGATAGGGGCTTTCTTT. As protein: CASSLAPPGRIGAFF.

This clonotype appeared a few times. This chain connects TRBV28 to TRBJ2-2; D is uncertain. The CDR3 loop spans 14 amino acids. The V and J ends lost 6 bases and 1 base respectively, with 9 bases between them. Looked up from germline, CDR1 is MDHEN and CDR2 is SYDVKM. The CDR3 bases are TGTGCCAGCAGATGGACCAGGAACACCGGGGAGCTGTTTTTT. The encoded protein is CASRWTRNTGELFF.

The chain has TRBV29-1 and TRBJ2-3; D is perhaps TRBD1 (5 bases). The DNA matches TRBJ1-1 better at its end, which makes the J call doubtful. The CDR3 length is 11 residues. Germline V gives CDR1 SQVTM, CDR2 ANQGSEA. CDR3 protein: CSVEWKGRAFF. The CDR3 region has the DNA TGCAGCGTTGAATGGAAGGGGAGAGCTTTCTTT.

V is TRBV12-3 or TRBV12-4 and J is TRBJ1-1; maybe TRBD1 (6 bases). Trimming removed 0 bases from V and 6 bases from J, with 17 bases in between. There are 16 residues in the CDR3. CDR3 DNA: TGTGCCAGCAGTTTAGCGGATTTCCTGGACAGATCTGAAGCTTTCTTT. Residues: CASSLADFLDRSEAFF.

The genes are TRBV10-2 and TRBJ2-1; 11 nucleotides match TRBD2. Germline assignment: CDR1 WSHSY and CDR2 SAAADI. This CDR3 region has 13 residues. V was clipped by 5 bases and J by 8 bases; unmatched bases: 2. The chain's CDR3 is CASSKLAGDEQFF. DNA of the CDR3: TGCGCCAGCAGTAAACTAGCGGGAGATGAGCAGTTCTTC.

The V gene is TRBV5-6, the J gene TRBJ2-3; TRBD2 aligns across 7 bases. From germline, CDR1 is SGHDT and CDR2 YYEEEE. The CDR3 has 20 residues. V dropped 1 base and J dropped 2; count of bases not matched to a gene: 19. The CDR3 is CASSLSISVGGRPDTDTQYF. The DNA for the CDR3 is TGTGCCAGCAGCTTGTCTATAAGTGTAGGCGGGAGACCTGACACAGATACGCAGTATTTT.